What follows are 11 T cell receptor beta chains derived from one specimen sequenced in a study of blood T cell repertoires in COVID-19. Generated by immunoSEQ multiplex PCR, the TCRdb table keeps only in-frame clones and is missing some. The data show about 310,000 clones, 80% to 90% seen once. Sequencing was carried out using PBMCs or T cells enriched from blood (not recorded which). These receptors were obtained from a man between 25 and 39 years old who had recovered from COVID-19.

J is TRBJ2-3 and V is TRBV4-3, with 7 bases fitting TRBD2. The CDR3 totals 18 residues. Trimming took 1 base from V and 2 from J; bases not matched to a gene: 12. Germline CDR1 is LGHNA and CDR2 is YSLEER. In DNA, the CDR3 is TGCGCCAGCAGCCAAGCAATCCGGTCCAGCGGGGCCACAGATACGCAGTATTTT. Translation gives CASSQAIRSSGATDTQYF.

This clone showed up just a few times. The chain has TRBV6-5 and TRBJ1-5; the D gene is possibly TRBD1 (5 bases). CDR3 size: 15 residues. CDR1 is MNHEY, CDR2 SVGAGI, per germline. The V gene lost 7 bases and the J gene lost 0 bases, with 13 bases spanning the gap. CDR3 sequence: CASKETVYSNQPQHF. Here the CDR3 DNA reads TGTGCCAGCAAAGAGACAGTTTATAGCAATCAGCCCCAGCATTTT.

V is TRBV18 and J is TRBJ1-3; no definite D call. CDR1 KGHSH and CDR2 LQKENI come from the germline V gene. The CDR3 consists of 16 residues. V lost 3 bases and J 0 bases, leaving 12 bases between the germline ends. The CDR3 DNA is TGTGCCAGCTCACCGAGCCTACAGTTCTCTGGAAACACCATATATTTT. Residues: CASSPSLQFSGNTIYF.

The V call is TRBV5-6, the J call TRBJ1-1; TRBD1 agrees at 7 bases. Germline V gene data show CDR1 as SGHDT and CDR2 as YYEEEE. Germline trimming cut 7 bases from V and 4 bases from J; bases unmatched to any gene: 4. This CDR3 has 12 residues. CDR3 nucleotides: TGTGCCAGCGCCTGGGACAGCACTGAAGCTTTCTTT. This translates into CASAWDSTEAFF.

CDR3 sequence (DNA): TGTGCCAGCAGCGTAGATGACAGGGAAGAGTGGTCCCTGAACACTGAAGCTTTCTTT. Its translation is CASSVDDREEWSLNTEAFF. The chain uses TRBV9 and TRBJ1-1, with 7 bases identical to TRBD1. Germline CDR1 and CDR2: SGDLS and YYNGEE. With 0 bases clipped from V and 0 bases from J, the junction kept 14 bases outside the gene matches. This CDR3 is 19 amino acids long. Full variable domain (outside the CDR3, taken from reference TRBV9 and TRBJ1-1): DSGVTQTPKHLITATGQRVTLRCSPRSGDLSVYWYQQSLDQGLQFLIQYYNGEERAKGNILERFSAQQFPDLHSELNLSSLELGDSALYFCASSVDDREEWSLNTEAFFGQGTRLTVV.

The chain joins TRBV7-8 to TRBJ1-2; D is unresolved. The CDR3 is made up of 16 amino acids. CDR1 is SGHVS, CDR2 FQNEAQ, per germline. Trimming cost V 5 bases and J 0 bases, with 16 bases left between them. CDR3 residues: CASSPQAGLSNYGYTF. Here the CDR3 DNA reads TGTGCCAGCAGCCCCCAGGCAGGCCTCTCTAACTATGGCTACACCTTC. Together with reference TRBV7-8 and TRBJ1-2, the CDR3 gives the full variable domain: GAGVSQSPRYKVAKRGQDVALRCDPISGHVSLFWYQQALGQGPEFLTYFQNEAQLDKSGLPSDRFFAERPEGSVSTLKIQRTQQEDSAVYLCASSPQAGLSNYGYTFGSGTRLTVV.

This clone was found a few times. The chain has TRBV11-1 and TRBJ2-7; tentative D call: TRBD1 (6 bases). Germline V gene lookup returns CDR1 SGHAT and CDR2 FQDESV (reference sequence). The germline V and J ends were trimmed by 4 bases and 1 base, with 11 bases remaining between them. The CDR3 is made up of 14 amino acids. The CDR3 region is CASSSAGVSYEQYF. The CDR3 bases are TGTGCCAGCAGCTCCGCAGGGGTTTCCTACGAGCAGTACTTC.

The genes are TRBV2 and TRBJ2-1; 8 bases map to TRBD2. Unmatched junction bases numbered 10, after V lost 2 bases and J lost 7 bases. CDR1 is SNHLY, CDR2 FYNNEI, per germline. The CDR3 covers 16 residues. The CDR3 region is CASSERGLGNLNEQFF. The CDR3, as DNA: TGTGCCAGCAGTGAAAGGGGACTAGGGAATTTAAATGAGCAGTTCTTC.

The chain employs TRBV9 and TRBJ1-3; unclear D gene. The V and J ends lost 1 base and 0 bases respectively, with 8 bases between them. Germline assignment: CDR1 SGDLS and CDR2 YYNGEE. The CDR3 has 15 amino acids. DNA for the CDR3: TGTGCCAGCAGCGTATCAGGCTACTCTGGAAACACCATATATTTT. Amino acid sequence: CASSVSGYSGNTIYF.

V is TRBV7-3 and J is TRBJ2-5; 9 nucleotides line up with TRBD1. This CDR3 contains 14 residues. With V trimmed by 6 bases and J by 5 bases, 7 bases remained unmatched. The V gene's germline CDR1 is SGHTA and CDR2 FQGTGA. CDR3 protein: CASSSTGGGETQYF. For the CDR3, the DNA is TGTGCCAGCAGTTCAACAGGGGGCGGGGAGACCCAGTACTTC.

CDR3 bases: TGTGCCAGCAGCCGGGGACAGGAGTTATACAATGAGCAGTTCTTC. This encodes CASSRGQELYNEQFF. The V gene is TRBV14, the J gene TRBJ2-1; 8 bases agree with TRBD1. Trimming cost V 4 bases and J 4 bases; bases outside gene matches: 6. Germline values: CDR1 SGHDN, CDR2 FVKESK. This CDR3 has 15 residues.